The 22 T cell receptor beta chains reported below all come from one sample, sequenced in a study of T cells in Graves' hyperthyroidism and ophthalmopathy. The source material, RNA transcripts, was used to amplify TCR beta CDR3 regions. RT-PCR in the first round (using the HTBI primer set) targeted the TCR CDR3. TCRdb independently ran MiXCR on the multiplex PCR reads; one entry per CDR3 protein. In the table there are around 600,000 distinct CDR3 sequences, 11% to 15% of which are singletons. The sample consisted of blood. The receptors derive from a woman between 18 and 29 years old with Graves' ophthalmopathy.

V is TRBV27 and J is TRBJ1-4; possible D gene TRBD1, 5 bases. Germline V gene lookup returns CDR1 MNHEY and CDR2 SMNVEV (reference sequence). V was cut by 4 bases and J by 5 bases, with 11 bases left in between. CDR3 length equals 14 residues. The CDR3 bases are TGTGCCAGCAGTTCACACAGGAGGAATGAAAAACTGTTTTTT. It specifies CASSSHRRNEKLFF.

The V call is TRBV9, the J call TRBJ2-3; either TRBD1 or TRBD2 may supply D (5 bases each). The germline gives CDR1 SGDLS, CDR2 YYNGEE. Trimming took 3 bases from V and 0 from J, leaving 17 bases between them. CDR3 length: 17 residues. CDR3 sequence reads: CASSAEFGTPSTDTQYF. The CDR3 nucleotides read TGTGCCAGCAGCGCCGAATTCGGGACCCCTAGCACAGATACGCAGTATTTT.

This clonotype was counted ten times or more. The chain links TRBV5-1 to TRBJ2-3, with D uncertain. The germline CDR1 and CDR2 sequences are SGHRS and YFSETQ. Trimming removed 4 bases at V and 2 bases at J, with 20 bases between. The CDR3 is made up of 17 amino acids. CDR3 sequence reads: CASSRRIFQANTDTQYF. CDR3 sequence (DNA): TGCGCCAGCAGCCGGAGAATCTTTCAGGCGAACACAGATACGCAGTATTTT.

In its sample, this clonotype was seen many times. The V gene is TRBV3-1, the J gene TRBJ1-1; unclear D gene. Trimming removed 3 bases from V and 5 bases from J, with 10 bases in between. The CDR3 spans 13 residues. The germline CDR1 and CDR2 sequences are LGHDT and YNNKEL (reference sequence). CDR3 residues: CASSQQTGTEAFF. The CDR3 DNA is TGTGCCAGCAGCCAGCAGACGGGAACTGAAGCTTTCTTT.

This clonotype was picked up one time. The chain has TRBV7-2 and TRBJ2-1; D is unclear. CDR3 length: 15 residues. Germline CDR1 SGHTA, CDR2 FQGNSA. The V end was cut by 5 bases, the J end by 0 bases, with 11 bases between. The CDR3 DNA follows: TGTGCCAGCAGCCTGTCGCCAGGCTCCTACAATGAGCAGTTCTTC. Its protein is CASSLSPGSYNEQFF.

This clonotype was seen many times. J is TRBJ1-1 and V is TRBV5-1; 7 bases are shared with TRBD1. The germline V gene encodes CDR1 SGHRS and CDR2 YFSETQ. The CDR3 contains 15 residues. Trimming cost V 4 bases and J 3 bases; bases outside gene matches: 9. The DNA for the CDR3 is TGCGCCAGCAGCACAGACAGGGCTGGGGACACTGAAGCTTTCTTT. Translating gives CASSTDRAGDTEAFF.

In its sample, this clonotype was seen a few times. This rearrangement joins TRBV7-9 to TRBJ2-3; D may be TRBD1 (6 bases). The CDR3 runs to 17 residues. The germline CDR1 and CDR2 sequences are SEHNR and FQNEAQ (reference sequence). Trimming cost V 5 bases and J 4 bases, with 22 bases left between them. The CDR3 nucleotides are TGTGCCAGCAGCCAAACAGGGTTGGGGGTGAACGCAGATACGCAGTATTTT. Translating it yields CASSQTGLGVNADTQYF.

Many counts were recorded for this clonotype. This rearrangement joins TRBV3-1 to TRBJ1-5; D is ambiguous. The V end lost 5 bases, the J end lost 3 bases, and 11 bases lay between the germline ends. The length of the CDR3 is 14 residues. CDR1 and CDR2 from the germline V gene are LGHDT and YNNKEL (reference sequence). CDR3 coding DNA: TGTGCCAGCAGCGCCGGAGCGTACAATCAGCCCCAGCATTTT. As protein: CASSAGAYNQPQHF.

The chain employs TRBV7-9 and TRBJ1-1; 7 bases match TRBD1. The CDR3 runs 15 residues. Germline lookup yields CDR1 SEHNR and CDR2 FQNEAQ (reference sequence). Germline trimming cut 6 bases from V and 4 bases from J; bases unmatched to any gene: 11. CDR3 sequence: CASSDGGQGVTEAFF. CDR3 DNA: TGTGCCAGCAGTGACGGAGGGCAGGGGGTCACTGAAGCTTTCTTT.

V usage is TRBV20-1 and J usage is TRBJ2-1, with D perhaps matching TRBD1 (6 bases). The CDR3 extends over 15 amino acids. Deletions cut 5 bases from V and 5 bases from J, with 19 bases between. The germline gives CDR1 DFQATT, CDR2 SNEGSKA (reference sequence). CDR3 amino acids: CSALDGQQAHNEQFF. CDR3 DNA: TGCAGTGCTCTCGACGGACAGCAGGCACACAATGAGCAGTTCTTC.

This clonotype was counted many times. The chain combines TRBV7-2 with TRBJ2-1, with D unclear. This CDR3 is built from 11 residues. The ends were cut back, 2 bases at V and 9 bases at J, with 5 bases in the middle. Per germline, CDR1 SGHTA and CDR2 FQGNSA. The CDR3 region is CASSLWFEQFF. The CDR3 coding sequence is TGTGCCAGCAGCTTATGGTTTGAGCAGTTCTTC.

Comments on this clonotype: The conserved phenylalanine or tryptophan is not found at the CDR3 terminus, so this likely reflects a read error. This chain links TRBV27 with TRBJ2-1, with D uncertain. CDR1 and CDR2 from the germline V gene are MNHEY and SMNVEV (reference sequence). V was trimmed by 3 bases and J by 3 bases, leaving 6 bases between them. The CDR3 has 13 residues. The CDR3 spells CASSLSDYNEQFL. The CDR3 nucleotides read TGTGCCAGCAGTTTGTCGGACTACAATGAGCAGTTCCTC.

In this sample, this clonotype turned up many times. In DNA, the CDR3 is TGCGCCAGCAGCCAGGGATCAGGACAACCGCGCACAGATACGCAGTATTTT. Amino acids: CASSQGSGQPRTDTQYF. The chain joins TRBV4-3 to TRBJ2-3, with D perhaps matching TRBD1 (5 bases). Per germline, CDR1 LGHNA and CDR2 YSLEER. The CDR3 has 17 residues. V lost 3 bases, J lost 1 base, and 17 bases lay in between.

This clonotype appeared a few times. The chain joins TRBV28 to TRBJ1-1, with unresolved D. V dropped 3 bases and J dropped 7 bases, with 6 bases sitting between them. The CDR3 sequence is 11 residues long. Germline values: CDR1 MDHEN, CDR2 SYDVKM. The CDR3, as DNA: TGTGCCAGCAGTTTGGCTTTTGAAGCTTTCTTT. This gives the protein CASSLAFEAFF. The entire variable domain, with the rest obtained from reference TRBV28 and TRBJ1-1, is as follows: DVKVTQSSRYLVKRTGEKVFLECVQDMDHENMFWYRQDPGLGLRLIYFSYDVKMKEKGDIPEGYSVSREKKERFSLILESASTNQTSMYLCASSLAFEAFFGQGTRLTVV.

A few counts support this clonotype. This may be a read error: a much more frequent sequence differs by one nucleotide. This chain links TRBV27 with TRBJ2-5, with D perhaps given as TRBD1 or TRBD2 (5 bases each). The germline V gene has CDR1 MNHEY and CDR2 SMNVEV (reference sequence). This CDR3 comprises 16 residues. Trimming cost V 4 bases and J 1 base, with 16 bases left between them. The CDR3 spells CASSSRDVSLQETQYF. The CDR3 DNA follows: TGTGCCAGCAGTTCGAGGGACGTATCGCTCCAAGAGACCCAGTACTTC.

This clonotype was seen ten or more times. The V gene is TRBV6-1, the J gene TRBJ2-3; 13 nucleotides agree with TRBD2. The CDR3 consists of 15 residues. Germline values: CDR1 MNHNS, CDR2 SASEGT. The V and J ends lost 6 bases and 4 bases, in that order; junction bases with no gene match: 4. The CDR3 loop reads CASRSGTSGADTQYF. The CDR3 DNA reads as TGTGCCAGCAGGTCCGGGACTAGCGGGGCAGATACGCAGTATTTT.

The table lists this clonotype with many counts. The chain combines TRBV7-2 with TRBJ2-1, with 8 positions matching TRBD2. Germline values: CDR1 SGHTA, CDR2 FQGNSA. The junction had 16 bases not matched to a gene; V was cut back by 2 bases and J by 4 bases. The CDR3 has 19 residues. In DNA form, the CDR3 reads TGTGCCAGCAGCTTAACCGGGACTAGATTAAAGTCGATATACAATGAGCAGTTCTTC. Translated: CASSLTGTRLKSIYNEQFF.

The CDR3 DNA is TGTGCCAACGACAGGGGGCCTTTAGAGGTTACCGGGGAGCTGTTTTTT. Translated: CANDRGPLEVTGELFF. The chain employs TRBV7-9 and TRBJ2-2, with 10 nucleotides matching TRBD1. Germline lookup yields CDR1 SEHNR and CDR2 FQNEAQ (reference sequence). The J segment lost 5 bases and the V segment lost 10 bases, leaving 13 bases of the junction unmatched. This CDR3 has 16 amino acids.

This clonotype was counted only a few times. This chain uses TRBV20-1 with TRBJ1-4; TRBD1 is a possible D gene (6 bases). The CDR3 runs to 15 residues. Trimming removed 1 base at V and 0 bases at J, with 9 bases between. Germline lookup yields CDR1 DFQATT and CDR2 SNEGSKA (reference sequence). CDR3 sequence reads: CSARGTVATNEKLFF. The DNA of the CDR3 is TGCAGTGCTAGAGGGACAGTTGCAACTAATGAAAAACTGTTTTTT.

This clonotype was seen repeatedly, ten times or more. V is TRBV6-2 or TRBV6-3 and J is TRBJ2-7; 8 bases fit TRBD2. The length of the CDR3 is 14 residues. J lost 5 bases, V lost 0 bases, and 3 bases had no gene match. Germline V CDR1 and CDR2: MNHEY, SVGEGT. CDR3 sequence (DNA): TGTGCCAGCAGTTACTCCGGGGGGGGAGACGAGCAGTACTTC. Translating gives CASSYSGGGDEQYF.

The chain is built from TRBV6-4 and TRBJ2-1; TRBD2 is a possible D gene (5 bases). V was clipped by 0 bases and J by 9 bases, with 15 bases between them. CDR1 and CDR2 from the germline V gene are MRHNA and SNTAGT. This CDR3 spans 15 amino acids. CDR3 loop: CASSDSRRGVVEQFF. The CDR3 nucleotides read TGTGCCAGCAGTGACTCCCGCCGGGGAGTGGTTGAGCAGTTCTTC.

This clonotype has at least ten counts. This chain joins TRBV5-1 and TRBJ1-2; maybe TRBD1 (5 bases). The CDR3 has 15 residues. The ends were cut back, 1 base at V and 3 bases at J, with 13 bases in the middle. CDR1 and CDR2 from the germline V gene are SGHRS and YFSETQ. Written as DNA, the CDR3 is TGCGCCAGCAGCTTGAGGGAGCTAGGGGACTATGGCTACACCTTC. Translated: CASSLRELGDYGYTF.